These T cell receptor beta chains were read from a single sample in a study of Graves' ophthalmopathy and Graves' hyperthyroidism. MiXCR, run by TCRdb on the multiplex PCR reads, gives a single entry per CDR3 protein. The sample has about 370,000 distinct CDR3 sequences, about a sixth seen once. Sequenced sample: peripheral blood. The receptors here all came from an adult woman with stable Graves' hyperthyroidism. CDR3s include the opening cysteine and the closing phenylalanine or tryptophan. Each record gives: CDR3 protein, CDR3 DNA, D gene, V gene, clone size, J gene, CDR3 length. A D gene is named only where the DNA matches it firmly. For some rows the clone size is stated as once, few or many, or as a class when expanded; others skip it.

CDR3: CASSQIGQGARGYTF
DNA: TGCGCCAGCAGCCAGATTGGACAGGGGGCGCGTGGCTACACCTTC
D: TRBD1
V: TRBV4-3
size: few
J: TRBJ1-2
length: 15

CDR3: CASSPGQGNVDYGYTF
DNA: TGCGCCAGCAGCCCCGGACAGGGCAACGTAGACTATGGCTACACCTTC
D: TRBD1
V: TRBV5-1
size: many
J: TRBJ1-2
length: 16

CDR3: CASQGDTGELFF
DNA: TGTGCCAGCCAGGGTGACACCGGGGAGCTGTTTTTT
D: .
V: TRBV9
size: many
J: TRBJ2-2
length: 12

CDR3: CASSSGFAGNTIYF
DNA: TGTGCCAGCAGTTCAGGGTTTGCTGGAAACACCATATATTTT
D: .
V: TRBV2
size: many
J: TRBJ1-3
length: 14

CDR3: CASTPRYGQQGSESAFF
DNA: TGTGCCAGCACCCCCCGTTATGGCCAACAAGGATCTGAGTCAGCTTTCTTT
D: .
V: TRBV2
size: many
J: TRBJ1-1
length: 17

CDR3: CSASSGPLNTEAFF
DNA: TGCAGTGCTAGTTCCGGGCCCCTGAACACTGAAGCTTTCTTT
D: .
V: TRBV20-1
size: many
J: TRBJ1-1
length: 14

CDR3: CASKFGLADSYEQYF
DNA: TGCGCCAGCAAATTTGGACTAGCGGACTCCTACGAGCAGTACTTC
D: TRBD2
V: TRBV10-2
size: many
J: TRBJ2-7
length: 15

CDR3: CASSHVLRGGKTQYF
DNA: TGCGCCAGCAGCCACGTCCTCAGGGGTGGGAAGACCCAGTACTTC
D: .
V: TRBV4-1
size: .
J: TRBJ2-5
length: 15

CDR3: CASSQGLVSYEQYF
DNA: TGCGCCAGCAGCCAAGGACTAGTTAGCTACGAGCAGTACTTC
D: .
V: TRBV4-1
size: many
J: TRBJ2-7
length: 14

CDR3: CASSGPGTRSEQYF
DNA: TGTGCCAGCAGCGGACCCGGGACTAGAAGCGAGCAGTACTTC
D: TRBD2
V: TRBV7-2
size: many
J: TRBJ2-7
length: 14

CDR3: CASSPIGGLEGYTF
DNA: TGTGCCAGTAGCCCCATAGGGGGGCTGGAGGGCTACACCTTC
D: .
V: TRBV19
size: many
J: TRBJ1-2
length: 14

CDR3: CASSKTTRGNTIYF
DNA: TGCGCCAGCAGCAAAACGACCCGGGGAAACACCATATATTTT
D: .
V: TRBV4-1
size: many
J: TRBJ1-3
length: 14

CDR3: CSVPAQGANTGELFF
DNA: TGCAGCGTTCCCGCACAGGGGGCGAACACCGGGGAGCTGTTTTTT
D: TRBD1
V: TRBV29-1
size: .
J: TRBJ2-2
length: 15

CDR3: CASRFPPTGELFF
DNA: TGTGCCAGCAGGTTCCCCCCGACCGGGGAGCTGTTTTTT
D: .
V: TRBV7-2
size: many
J: TRBJ2-2
length: 13

CDR3: CSARPFYSGSSYEQYF
DNA: TGCAGTGCTAGACCTTTTTATAGCGGGAGCTCCTACGAGCAGTACTTC
D: TRBD2
V: TRBV20-1
size: .
J: TRBJ2-7
length: 16

CDR3: CASVREGLSYEQYF
DNA: TGTGCCAGCGTAAGGGAGGGACTATCCTACGAGCAGTACTTC
D: TRBD2
V: TRBV2
size: many
J: TRBJ2-7
length: 14

CDR3: CASSSDLAPIGNQYF
DNA: TGTGCCAGCAGTTCCGACTTAGCCCCTATCGGGAATCAGTACTTC
D: .
V: TRBV28
size: many
J: TRBJ2-4
length: 15

CDR3: CATTRGGRGGGTEAFF
DNA: TGTGCCACCACACGAGGCGGCAGGGGAGGGGGCACTGAAGCTTTCTTT
D: .
V: TRBV15
size: many
J: TRBJ1-1
length: 16

CDR3: CASSSAAGGAYEQYF
DNA: TGTGCCAGCAGTTCCGCCGCCGGCGGGGCCTACGAGCAGTACTTC
D: .
V: TRBV11-2
size: .
J: TRBJ2-7
length: 15

CDR3: CSAVPRGAHEQYF
DNA: TGCAGTGCTGTACCGAGAGGGGCGCACGAGCAGTACTTC
D: .
V: TRBV20-1
size: many
J: TRBJ2-7
length: 13

CDR3: CAWNMGGKGPKNIQYF
DNA: TGTGCCTGGAATATGGGAGGGAAGGGGCCCAAAAACATTCAGTACTTC
D: TRBD2
V: TRBV30
size: .
J: TRBJ2-4
length: 16

CDR3: CASSTTGTARLNTEAFF
DNA: TGTGCCAGCAGTACCACCGGGACAGCTAGACTGAACACTGAAGCTTTCTTT
D: TRBD1
V: TRBV12-3/TRBV12-4
size: .
J: TRBJ1-1
length: 17

CDR3: CSAREDRGVLDTIYF
DNA: TGCAGTGCTAGAGAGGACAGGGGAGTTTTAGACACCATATATTTT
D: TRBD1
V: TRBV20-1
size: few
J: TRBJ1-3
length: 15

CDR3: CASSPQGVSAEAFF
DNA: TGTGCCAGCAGCCCACAGGGTGTTTCAGCTGAAGCTTTCTTT
D: .
V: TRBV27
size: many
J: TRBJ1-1
length: 14

CDR3: CSAGRVGESNQPQHF
DNA: TGCAGTGCAGGGAGGGTGGGAGAGAGCAATCAGCCCCAGCATTTT
D: .
V: TRBV20-1
size: many
J: TRBJ1-5
length: 15

CDR3: CASSLEGDGELFF
DNA: TGTGCCAGCAGCTTAGAAGGAGACGGGGAGCTGTTTTTT
D: .
V: TRBV13
size: many
J: TRBJ2-2
length: 13

CDR3: CASSSTTGTRPGYEQYF
DNA: TGTGCCAGCAGTTCTACTACTGGGACTCGTCCGGGCTACGAGCAGTACTTC
D: .
V: TRBV11-1
size: many
J: TRBJ2-7
length: 17